The 20 T cell receptor beta chains reported below all come from one sample, sequenced in a study of shared clonotypes between healthy human individuals. Repertoires were generated with immunoSEQ multiplex PCR, while TCRdb's copy carries only in-frame clones and drops some. The sample has about 700,000 clones, about 74% seen once. Specimen: memory CD4+ T cells sorted from blood. The sample's subset: CD45RA-negative fraction. The source of these receptors is a woman in her 30s in good health.

This chain uses TRBV28 with TRBJ2-3; TRBD2 agrees at 13 bases. This CDR3 has 19 residues. CDR1 is MDHEN, CDR2 SYDVKM, per germline. The trim removed 6 bases at V and 0 bases at J, leaving 12 bases unmatched. The CDR3 DNA follows: TGTGCCAGCAGCCGGGGACTAGCGGGACGGAGAAAAAGCACAGATACGCAGTATTTT. Protein product: CASSRGLAGRRKSTDTQYF.

This sequence joins TRBV4-1 and TRBJ2-1; TRBD1 matches 9 bases. This CDR3 has 16 residues. Trimming at V came to 0 bases and at J to 5 bases, leaving 5 bases not matched to a gene. Germline V CDR1 and CDR2: MGHRA, YSYEKL. Here the CDR3 reads CASSQEGQGYDNEQFF. The DNA for the CDR3 is TGCGCCAGCAGCCAAGAGGGACAGGGATACGACAATGAGCAGTTCTTC.

Concerning this clone itself: This sample includes further DNA sequences coding for the same CDR3. This chain connects TRBV5-1 to TRBJ2-1; maybe TRBD2 (6 bases). CDR1 and CDR2 from the germline V gene are SGHRS and YFSETQ. This CDR3 spans 14 amino acids. Trimming removed 0 bases at V and 2 bases at J, with 6 bases between. CDR3 sequence: CASSLERAYNEQFF. The CDR3 DNA reads as TGCGCCAGCAGCTTGGAGCGGGCCTACAATGAGCAGTTCTTC.

The chain employs TRBV5-5 and TRBJ1-3; D call uncertain. V shed 0 bases and J shed 5 bases, with 12 bases lying between them. The CDR3 covers 15 residues. Germline values: CDR1 SGHKS, CDR2 YYEKEE (reference sequence). The DNA for the CDR3 is TGTGCCAGCAGCTTGGAAGGCAGACCTCGAAACACCATATATTTT. The encoded protein is CASSLEGRPRNTIYF.

This clone was detected only a few times. J is TRBJ2-1 and V is TRBV4-1; 13 bases are a match to TRBD2. The CDR3 totals 19 residues. Germline lookup yields CDR1 MGHRA and CDR2 YSYEKL. V lost 5 bases to trimming and J lost 2 bases; unmatched junction nucleotides: 12. DNA of the CDR3: TGCGCCAGCAGCGAGGGACTAGCGGGGAGCGGCGGGGCCTACAATGAGCAGTTCTTC. The encoded protein is CASSEGLAGSGGAYNEQFF.

Only a few counts were recorded for this clone. The chain employs TRBV2 and TRBJ1-5; D is undetermined. Trimming stripped 2 bases from V and 0 bases from J, with 8 bases between. This CDR3 has 15 residues. Germline lookup yields CDR1 SNHLY and CDR2 FYNNEI. The CDR3 DNA is TGTGCCAGCAGTGAACAAGACCATAGCAATCAGCCCCAGCATTTT. It codes for CASSEQDHSNQPQHF.

The gene calls are TRBV4-1 and TRBJ2-6, with TRBD1 identical over 9 bases. The junction had 7 bases not matched to a gene; V was cut back by 4 bases and J by 0 bases. CDR1 MGHRA and CDR2 YSYEKL come from the germline V gene. This CDR3 spans 18 amino acids. The CDR3 coding sequence is TGCGCCAGCAGCCTCGAAACAGGGGGCGCCTCTGGGGCCAACGTCCTGACTTTC. Amino acids: CASSLETGGASGANVLTF.

This clone was counted only a few times. The chain has TRBV7-2 and TRBJ2-7; D possibly matches TRBD1 or TRBD2 (7 bases each). CDR3 length: 17 residues. Germline assignment: CDR1 SGHTA and CDR2 FQGNSA. The V end lost 1 base, the J end lost 2 bases, and 18 bases lay between the germline ends. The CDR3: CASSLVGGGGSPYEQYF. CDR3 coding DNA: TGTGCCAGCAGCTTAGTCGGAGGGGGCGGGAGCCCCTACGAGCAGTACTTC.

The sample holds a few counts of this clone. V usage is TRBV28 and J usage is TRBJ1-4; 7 bases line up with TRBD1. V shed 3 bases, J shed 4 bases, and the junction held 8 bases outside the gene matches. The CDR3 sequence is 16 residues long. Germline CDR1 and CDR2: MDHEN and SYDVKM. CDR3 residues: CASSFSGTVLNEKLFF. The DNA for the CDR3 is TGTGCCAGCAGTTTTAGTGGGACAGTCCTTAATGAAAAACTGTTTTTT.

Regarding this clone: The sample carries other DNA sequences with the same CDR3. The V gene is TRBV5-1, the J gene TRBJ2-1; D ambiguous. There are 15 residues in the CDR3. Trimming stripped 2 bases from V and 0 bases from J, with 9 bases between. Per the germline V gene, CDR1 is SGHRS and CDR2 is YFSETQ. The CDR3 DNA is TGCGCCAGCAGCTTCAGTGTGGGCTCCTACAATGAGCAGTTCTTC. Its protein is CASSFSVGSYNEQFF.

V gene TRBV28 combines with J gene TRBJ2-6; TRBD1 aligns across 7 bases. Germline CDR1 reads MDHEN; CDR2 reads SYDVKM. With 4 bases clipped from V and 3 bases from J, the junction kept 3 bases outside the gene matches. The CDR3 runs to 15 residues. In DNA, the CDR3 is TGTGCCAGCAGTTCAACAGGGGTTGGGGCCAACGTCCTGACTTTC. Translation gives CASSSTGVGANVLTF.

This clone came up once. The chain couples TRBV5-1 to TRBJ1-1; no definite D call. Trimming took off 2 bases at V and 1 base at J, with 15 bases between the two ends. CDR1 and CDR2 from the germline V gene are SGHRS and YFSETQ. This CDR3 has 16 residues. In DNA form, the CDR3 reads TGCGCCAGCAGCTTCCGAACAGTTGCCCCGAACACTGAAGCTTTCTTT. Translated: CASSFRTVAPNTEAFF.

The DNA for the CDR3 is TGTGCCAGCGACCTGGGGCTAGCGGGAGACACCGGGGAGCTGTTTTTT. Translating gives CASDLGLAGDTGELFF. The gene calls are TRBV2 and TRBJ2-2; 10 bases are shared with TRBD2. The germline CDR1 and CDR2 sequences are SNHLY and FYNNEI. There are 16 residues in the CDR3. V lost 8 bases, J lost 3 bases, and 9 bases stayed unmatched.

The J gene is TRBJ2-3, the V gene TRBV15; D gene uncertain. The germline V gene encodes CDR1 LNHNV and CDR2 YYDKDF (reference sequence). The CDR3 consists of 14 residues. V dropped 3 bases and J dropped 4 bases, with 11 bases sitting between them. For the CDR3, the DNA is TGTGCCACCAGCAGGGATAGCACGCCAGATACGCAGTATTTT. It encodes CATSRDSTPDTQYF.

The rearrangement links TRBV2 to TRBJ2-7; no firm D call. CDR1 is SNHLY, CDR2 FYNNEI, per germline. The CDR3 loop spans 13 amino acids. V lost 7 bases, J lost 6 bases, and 16 bases lay in between. The DNA for the CDR3 is TGTGCCAGCACCCGGACGGAAAGGGTCGAGCAGTACTTC. This encodes CASTRTERVEQYF.

This chain uses TRBV19 with TRBJ2-1, with TRBD2 identical over 8 bases. CDR3 length equals 17 residues. V shed 4 bases and J 2 bases; nucleotides not matched to a gene: 10. Looked up from germline, CDR1 is LNHDA and CDR2 is SQIVND (reference sequence). CDR3: CASSTPGVAGTYNEQFF. CDR3 in DNA: TGTGCCAGTAGTACCCCCGGAGTAGCGGGAACCTACAATGAGCAGTTCTTC. Combining the CDR3 with reference TRBV19 and TRBJ2-1 gives the whole variable domain DGGITQSPKYLFRKEGQNVTLSCEQNLNHDAMYWYRQDPGQGLRLIYYSQIVNDFQKGDIAEGYSVSREKKESFPLTVTSAQKNPTAFYLCASSTPGVAGTYNEQFFGPGTRLTVL.

This chain uses TRBV29-1 with TRBJ2-5; 14 bases match TRBD2. This CDR3 has 17 amino acids. Germline assignment: CDR1 SQVTM and CDR2 ANQGSEA. Unmatched junction bases numbered 14, after V lost 6 bases and J lost 5 bases. The CDR3 DNA follows: TGCAGCGTAGGTGGACTAGCGGGAGGCCCCCGCGGCGAGACCCAGTACTTC. The encoded protein is CSVGGLAGGPRGETQYF.

The CDR3 DNA follows: TGCAGCGTTACCCTCGGCGGGGGATACAATGAGCAGTTCTTC. This gives the protein CSVTLGGGYNEQFF. This rearrangement joins TRBV29-1 to TRBJ2-1; 7 positions agree with TRBD2. Trimming took 5 bases from V and 4 from J; bases not matched to a gene: 8. The CDR3 length is 14 residues. Germline V gene lookup returns CDR1 SQVTM and CDR2 ANQGSEA.

This sequence joins TRBV7-9 and TRBJ2-3; possible D gene TRBD1, 5 bases. From germline, CDR1 is SEHNR and CDR2 FQNEAQ (reference sequence). V was cut by 1 base and J by 4 bases, with 6 bases left in between. The CDR3 is 13 amino acids. The CDR3 here is CASSLGGSDTQYF. The CDR3, as DNA: TGTGCCAGCAGCTTAGGGGGCTCAGATACGCAGTATTTT.

This rearrangement joins TRBV29-1 to TRBJ2-5; D is perhaps TRBD1 (5 bases). V was clipped by 4 bases and J by 1 base, with 10 bases between them. The CDR3 loop spans 13 amino acids. Germline loops: CDR1 SQVTM, CDR2 ANQGSEA. CDR3 residues: CSVVRGSQETQYF. Written as DNA, the CDR3 is TGCAGCGTTGTTAGGGGATCCCAAGAGACCCAGTACTTC.